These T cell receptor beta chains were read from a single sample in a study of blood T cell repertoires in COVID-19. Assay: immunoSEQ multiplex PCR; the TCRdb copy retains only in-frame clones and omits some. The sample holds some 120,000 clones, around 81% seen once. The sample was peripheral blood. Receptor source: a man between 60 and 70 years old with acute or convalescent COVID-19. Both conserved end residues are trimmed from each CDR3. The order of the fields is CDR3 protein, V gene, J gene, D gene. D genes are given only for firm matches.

ASSLAATTSLY	TRBV7-8	TRBJ2-5	.
ASSKTQGWYIQY	TRBV28	TRBJ2-4	.
ASSQALLAMNTEAF	TRBV4-2	TRBJ1-1	.
ASTRGPNSPLH	TRBV6-1	TRBJ1-6	.
SVALTGDTEAF	TRBV29-1	TRBJ1-1	TRBD1
ASSPSELLYNSPLH	TRBV3-1/TRBV3-2	TRBJ1-6	.
SGSPGQGEYGYT	TRBV29-1	TRBJ1-2	TRBD1
ASSSDERTRLSNQPQH	TRBV25-1	TRBJ1-5	.
ASSHARPFWKRENTGELF	TRBV19	TRBJ2-2	TRBD2
ATSRAGDQPQH	TRBV15	TRBJ1-5	.
ASGGPRTDTQY	TRBV19	TRBJ2-3	TRBD2
ASSPQRVEADEQF	TRBV5-5	TRBJ2-1	.
ASSLGPPSLYEQY	TRBV5-5	TRBJ2-7	.
ATRAGAIHEQY	TRBV6-5	TRBJ2-7	TRBD2
AWTGTSGSYEQY	TRBV30	TRBJ2-7	TRBD2
ASSEASGSLSYEQY	TRBV2	TRBJ2-7	TRBD2
ASSFGRDVEQF	TRBV7-9	TRBJ2-1	.
ASSLAGLNTGELF	TRBV7-9	TRBJ2-2	TRBD2
ASKPTTGRGTEAF	TRBV5-1	TRBJ1-1	.
ASSWLTTRFSDTQY	TRBV7-8	TRBJ2-3	.
ASSYSLAGVEQY	TRBV6-6	TRBJ2-7	.
ASSLSSGRTSETQY	TRBV27	TRBJ2-5	TRBD2
ASSFGSGRRYEQY	TRBV27	TRBJ2-7	TRBD2